A single sample is the source of the 19 T cell receptor beta chains below, sequenced in a study of cytomegalovirus exposure and HLA in healthy donors. 13 Jbeta primers and 60 Vbeta primers were used for the PCR. TCRdb keeps only in-frame clones here, not all; method: immunoSEQ multiplex PCR. The profile shows 150,000 to 200,000 clones, around 78% of them singletons. The sequenced sample consisted of PBMCs. The receptors derive from a woman between 25 and 40 years old in good health and CMV-seropositive.

The chain is built from TRBV6-6 and TRBJ1-2; TRBD1 might be the D (6 bases). Germline-derived CDR1 and CDR2 are MNHNY and SVGAGI (reference sequence). V was clipped by 5 bases and J by 7 bases, with 20 bases between them. The CDR3 consists of 15 residues. CDR3 sequence (DNA): TGTGCCAGCAGTACCTCCGGGACATCAACTACTGGCTACACCTTC. The encoded protein is CASSTSGTSTTGYTF.

V gene TRBV18 combines with J gene TRBJ1-2; D is unresolved. Germline CDR1 is KGHSH and CDR2 is LQKENI. CDR3 length: 13 amino acids. The V and J ends lost 5 bases and 8 bases respectively, with 15 bases between them. CDR3 in DNA: TGTGCCAGCTCAACGTTAAGAGGAGAAGGCTACACCTTC. Amino acid sequence: CASSTLRGEGYTF.

The V gene is TRBV6-6, the J gene TRBJ2-7; 10 positions agree with TRBD1. Per germline, CDR1 MNHNY and CDR2 SVGAGI (reference sequence). This CDR3 comprises 16 residues. With V trimmed by 3 bases and J by 2 bases, 7 bases remained unmatched. The CDR3 DNA is TGTGCCAGCAGTTATCAAACCGGGACAGGGGCCTACGAGCAGTACTTC. Protein sequence: CASSYQTGTGAYEQYF.

The chain uses TRBV28 and TRBJ2-5; possibly TRBD2 for D (7 bases). The CDR3 sequence is 16 residues long. Germline CDR1 and CDR2: MDHEN and SYDVKM. The V gene lost 5 bases and the J gene lost 5 bases, with 21 bases spanning the gap. The CDR3 DNA reads as TGTGCCAGCAGTCGCCCTGGGGGGGCCCAAGGGGAGACCCAGTACTTC. This sequence encodes CASSRPGGAQGETQYF.

The chain combines TRBV7-9 with TRBJ1-1; 7 bases agree with TRBD1. In germline, CDR1 is SEHNR, CDR2 FQNEAQ (reference sequence). The junction had 7 bases not matched to a gene; V was cut back by 5 bases and J by 1 base. CDR3 length: 15 residues. Here the CDR3 DNA reads TGTGCCAGCAGCGATGATAGGACAGGGAACACTGAAGCTTTCTTT. Translation: CASSDDRTGNTEAFF.

The chain recombines TRBV6-1 with TRBJ1-6, with a weak D call TRBD1 (5 bases). The CDR3 is 14 residues long. Germline values: CDR1 MNHNS, CDR2 SASEGT. Trimming took 6 bases from V and 8 from J, leaving 14 bases between them. CDR3 in amino acids: CASRLTVSDSPLHF. The CDR3 region has the DNA TGTGCCAGCAGACTGACAGTATCAGATTCACCCCTCCACTTT.

V gene TRBV12-5 combines with J gene TRBJ2-7; D might be TRBD2 (5 bases). This CDR3 region has 17 residues. Germline V lookup: CDR1 LGHNT, CDR2 FRNRAP. Trimming stripped 0 bases from V and 6 bases from J, with 21 bases between. CDR3 in amino acids: CASGLVLDREALGEQYF. The CDR3 nucleotides are TGTGCTAGTGGTTTGGTACTCGATCGGGAAGCGTTGGGCGAGCAGTACTTC.

The chain links TRBV28 to TRBJ1-2, with D tentatively TRBD1 (5 bases). CDR1 MDHEN and CDR2 SYDVKM come from the germline V gene. The CDR3 runs 15 residues. V lost 6 bases and J 6 bases, leaving 20 bases between the germline ends. The CDR3 DNA follows: TGTGCCAGCAGACTCCGCGGGGGGGGAAGGCATGGCTACACCTTC. Encoded protein: CASRLRGGGRHGYTF.

This clone was counted a few times. The chain uses TRBV19 and TRBJ2-5, with 12 bases that match TRBD2. Trimming took 1 base from V and 4 from J; bases not matched to a gene: 7. The CDR3 consists of 17 residues. CDR1 LNHDA and CDR2 SQIVND come from the germline V gene (reference sequence). The CDR3 region has the DNA TGTGCCAGTAGTATAGGGCTAGCGGGAGGGCTTGGAGAGACCCAGTACTTC. As protein: CASSIGLAGGLGETQYF.

This sequence joins TRBV4-3 and TRBJ2-5; the D gene is possibly TRBD1 (5 bases). This CDR3 is built from 14 residues. V lost 1 base to trimming and J lost 0 bases, with 6 bases between them. CDR1 is LGHNA and CDR2 is YSLEER in the germline V gene. The DNA for the CDR3 is TGCGCCAGCAGCCAAGCGGACAACCAAGAGACCCAGTACTTC. This codes for CASSQADNQETQYF.

J is TRBJ2-7 and V is TRBV6-1, with a possible D match to TRBD1 (6 bases). The CDR3 has 14 residues. Per germline, CDR1 MNHNS and CDR2 SASEGT. V lost 8 bases to trimming and J lost 7 bases, with 21 bases between them. The CDR3 sequence is CASGGHQGAGEQYF. The CDR3 DNA reads as TGTGCCAGCGGGGGCCACCAAGGGGCAGGGGAGCAGTACTTC.

This chain uses TRBV6-5 with TRBJ2-3; tentative D call: TRBD2 (5 bases). The V end was cut by 2 bases, the J end by 9 bases, with 15 bases between. CDR3 length equals 14 residues. The germline V gene encodes CDR1 MNHEY and CDR2 SVGAGI. The CDR3 spells CASSYLLEGTTQYF. The CDR3 DNA follows: TGTGCCAGCAGTTACCTACTAGAAGGAACCACGCAGTATTTT.

The gene calls are TRBV5-4 and TRBJ2-4; 8 positions agree with TRBD1. Germline loops: CDR1 SGHNT, CDR2 YYREEE (reference sequence). The CDR3 spans 16 residues. V lost 4 bases and J lost 6; bases outside the gene matches: 12. The CDR3 region is CASSGERTGRGNIQYF. The CDR3 bases are TGTGCCAGCAGCGGAGAAAGGACAGGGCGGGGAAACATTCAGTACTTC. The whole variable domain, filled in from reference TRBV5-4 and TRBJ2-4, reads ETGVTQSPTHLIKTRGQQVTLRCSSQSGHNTVSWYQQALGQGPQFIFQYYREEENGRGNFPPRFSGLQFPNYSSELNVNALELDDSALYLCASSGERTGRGNIQYFGAGTRLSVL.

CDR3 DNA sequence: TGTGCCAGCTCCCAGACAGGGGACTATGGCTACACCTTC. Protein sequence: CASSQTGDYGYTF. The chain combines TRBV6-5 with TRBJ1-2; 8 bases are a match to TRBD1. Losses at the gene ends were 8 bases for V and 3 bases for J; bases not matched to a gene: 5. Germline V gene data show CDR1 as MNHEY and CDR2 as SVGAGI. CDR3 size: 13 residues.

J is TRBJ2-1 and V is TRBV2; 8 bases agree with TRBD1. V was clipped by 4 bases and J by 0 bases; unmatched bases: 2. Germline V CDR1 and CDR2: SNHLY, FYNNEI. The CDR3 spans 15 residues. The CDR3 is CASSVDRGSYNEQFF. In nucleotides, the CDR3 is TGTGCCAGCAGTGTCGACAGGGGCTCCTACAATGAGCAGTTCTTC.

The chain carries TRBV7-9 and TRBJ2-2; no definite D call. There are 14 residues in the CDR3. V lost 2 bases, J lost 6 bases, and 10 bases lay in between. Germline V gene lookup returns CDR1 SEHNR and CDR2 FQNEAQ (reference sequence). The CDR3: CASSLRELSGELFF. The CDR3 DNA is TGTGCCAGCAGCTTACGTGAACTATCCGGGGAGCTGTTTTTT. Full variable domain (remainder filled in from reference TRBV7-9 and TRBJ2-2): DTGVSQNPRHKITKRGQNVTFRCDPISEHNRLYWYRQTLGQGPEFLTYFQNEAQLEKSRLLSDRFSAERPKGSFSTLEIQRTEQGDSAMYLCASSLRELSGELFFGEGSRLTVL.

The chain couples TRBV6-5 to TRBJ1-2; 8 positions agree with TRBD1. V trimming: 6 bases; J trimming: 7 bases; junction bases outside the gene matches: 10. Germline CDR1 reads MNHEY; CDR2 reads SVGAGI. The CDR3 spans 14 residues. The CDR3 DNA sequence: TGTGCCAGCAGGCCGGGACAGGACGCCCGTGGCTACACCTTC. It is translated as CASRPGQDARGYTF.

The chain recombines TRBV19 with TRBJ1-1; TRBD1 matches 7 bases. With 5 bases clipped from V and 10 bases from J, the junction kept 10 bases outside the gene matches. In germline, CDR1 is LNHDA, CDR2 SQIVND (reference sequence). The CDR3 spans 13 residues. CDR3 residues: CASSPGAGTAAFF. Here the CDR3 DNA reads TGTGCCAGTAGTCCCGGAGCCGGGACAGCAGCTTTCTTT.

The rearrangement uses TRBV25-1 and TRBJ2-2, with a weak D call TRBD2 (6 bases). In germline, CDR1 is MGHDK, CDR2 SYGVNS. The CDR3 has 16 residues. The V end was cut by 1 base, the J end by 2 bases, with 11 bases between. The CDR3 DNA is TGTGCCAGCAGTGAATTCGGGGGTTTCAACACCGGGGAGCTGTTTTTT. Translated: CASSEFGGFNTGELFF.